This TCR beta chain emerged from a study of T cells in Graves' hyperthyroidism and ophthalmopathy. Study results and limitations: The model forecast ophthalmopathy, anticipating it by a median approximately 6.1 months before onset.

The ends were cut back, 1 base at V and 2 bases at J, with 26 bases in the middle. The CDR3 has 20 amino acids. Per germline, CDR1 MGHRA and CDR2 YSYEKL. Concerning this clonotype: Its matching antigen is unknown.

RNA transcripts provided the source from which TCR beta CDR3 regions were amplified. The HTBI primer set served for first-round RT-PCR of the TCR CDR3. Via MiXCR, TCRdb re-called the multiplex PCR reads, giving one row per CDR3 protein. The table has roughly 530,000 distinct CDR3 sequences, approximately 17% seen once. The clonotype was recovered from a woman aged 18-29 years with Graves' ophthalmopathy. V and J are TRBV4-1 and TRBJ1-1, with D perhaps matching TRBD1 (6 bases). The specimen was blood. CDR3 loop: CASSQGGGTRSPSLNTEAFF. CDR3 nucleotide sequence: TGCGCCAGCAGCCAAGGAGGGGGGACCCGTTCGCCGTCCCTTAACACTGAAGCTTTCTTT.